The TCR beta chain described here comes from a study of blood T cells in healthy people across ages. Overall study findings and caveats: Estimates based on one million T cells were treated as lower bounds. Age showed a roughly linear inverse relationship with TCR beta diversity per million T cells.

As concerns this clonotype: Its matching antigen is unknown.

Isolation yielded PBMCs, at least 7 million per sample, in every case. This CDR3 has 17 residues. V lost 2 bases and J lost 5, with 22 bases in between. Germline V gene sequence: CDR1 SGHDT, CDR2 YYEEEE. With a J-beta primer mix and a sample-barcoded 5' primer, a second PCR ran about 7 to 11 cycles. Every sample gave at least 3 million paired-end reads containing CDR3. Each CDR3 protein is one row after TCRdb ran MiXCR on the 5' RACE reads. In the table there are nearly 1 million distinct CDR3 sequences, around 54% of which are singletons. The sample comprised blood. V usage is TRBV5-6 and J usage is TRBJ2-5, with TRBD2 as a possible D gene (5 bases). This TCR derives from a woman aged 55-75 years in good health. CDR3 sequence reads: CASSFEERTLFEETQYF. CDR3 DNA sequence: TGTGCCAGCAGCTTTGAGGAGCGGACCCTCTTCGAGGAGACCCAGTACTTC.